The sequence of this T cell receptor beta chain was determined in a study of CD8 T cells in ankylosing spondylitis. Findings and limits, study-wide: Some of these motif variants have turned up before, in reports on reactive arthritis synovial fluid and blood. Matched synovial fluid from ankylosing spondylitis patients was reported to be enriched for disease-linked clones. A TCR beta motif of 8 or 9 highly homologous variants appeared characteristic of ankylosing spondylitis blood.

Ten or more counts support this clonotype. Its antigen is not identified. Trimming took 3 bases from V and 4 from J, leaving 12 bases between them. The length of the CDR3 is 14 residues. CDR1 PRHDT and CDR2 FYEKMQ come from the germline V gene (reference sequence). Quantitative 5'-RACE with molecular barcodes was used to make the TCR beta libraries. Each CDR3 protein is one row after TCRdb ran MiXCR on the 5' RACE reads. The sample records around 100,000 distinct CDR3 sequences, approximately 8.9% being singletons. This sequence was found in a male donor with ankylosing spondylitis. The rearrangement joins TRBV13 to TRBJ2-5, with D possibly being TRBD1 (6 bases). Specimen: blood, either unsorted or a sorted T cell fraction (not recorded which). Here the CDR3 DNA reads TGTGCCAGCAGCTTGAGGGGGAGTGCAGAGACCCAGTACTTC. Translated, it gives CASSLRGSAETQYF.